This T cell receptor beta chain was identified during a study of naive and memory T cell subsets. This clonotype occurred many times. The ends were cut back, 3 bases at V and 5 bases at J, with 11 bases in the middle. Germline V CDR1 and CDR2: KGHSH, LQKENI. The CDR3 runs to 14 residues. The beta constant-region primer was an equimolar mix of two oligonucleotides covering TRBC1 and TRBC2. TCRdb re-called the UMI-ligation and nested PCR reads with MiXCR, one entry per CDR3 protein. The table shows around 40,000 distinct CDR3 sequences, with about 14% occurring only once. V is TRBV18 and J is TRBJ2-1, with TRBD2 as a possible D gene (6 bases). This receptor was obtained from a human donor in good health. Sequenced sample: effector memory CD4+ T cells from blood. The subset denotes: effector memory, CD45RA- CD27-. CDR3 in DNA: TGTGCCAGCTCACCGAGGGGCGGGAACAATGAGCAGTTCTTC. It is translated as CASSPRGGNNEQFF.